This entry features one TCR beta chain sequence. What it binds is not known. CDR3 size: 15 residues. Germline V lookup: CDR1 SNHLY, CDR2 FYNNEI. V was pared by 1 base and J by 13 bases, with 20 bases between. Primers for the PCR totalled 60 Vbeta and 13 Jbeta. The table came from immunoSEQ multiplex PCR; TCRdb's copy has only in-frame clones and leaves some out. The sample lists some 110,000 clones, 60% to 85% occurring once. This sample is part of a study of cytomegalovirus exposure and HLA in healthy donors. Overall study findings and caveats: Later analysis showed TCR association rates varying by HLA locus, highest for DRB1 and lowest for HLA-C.

The chain joins TRBV2 to TRBJ1-5, with D possibly being TRBD1 (5 bases). The specimen was PBMCs. The clonotype comes from a man in his fifties in good health and CMV-seronegative. The CDR3 sequence is CASSEVAGPRGIQHF. Written as DNA, the CDR3 is TGTGCCAGCAGTGAAGTAGCCGGACCTCGGGGGATTCAGCATTTT.